The T cell receptor (beta chain) under discussion was sequenced for a study of blood T cell repertoires in COVID-19 (dated by TCRdb to about 2020). In the study overall: The collaborator samples originated in the United States, Italy and Spain and spanned the acute and convalescent phases of COVID-19. The samples were drawn from the first 160 participants of the ongoing ImmuneRACE study and from over a thousand subjects provided by 6 global collaborators. The dataset comprised deeply sampled blood TCRbeta repertoires from subjects exposed to, actively infected with, or recovered from COVID-19. The repertoires were made available in a free public database intended to serve as a resource for research on the immune response to SARS-CoV-2. A de-identified subject ID, COVID-19 status, age in years and sex were almost always included in the sample metadata. HLA class I and class II types, where available, came from metadata supplied by the sample provider rather than from assay-based typing. The prospective study material was composed of cDNA or gDNA derived from T cells, B-cell-depleted T cells, or PBMCs.

What the study reported, not specific to this receptor: How much clinical and demographic metadata was included differed by source and by participant, and the metadata was provided uncurated.

Comments on this clone: There is no known antigen for this receptor. No clone much larger than this one lies a single base away; base qualities are absent.

One collaborating source in Seattle enrolled patients while the patients were actively infected and followed the patients over time throughout the course of disease. Collaborating institutions collected whole blood in K2EDTA tubes following their own protocols. For TCRbeta analysis, collaborator samples were shipped as frozen whole blood, as isolated PBMCs, or as DNA extracted from either sample type. In the germline V gene (reference sequence), CDR1 corresponds to SGHKS and CDR2 to YYEKEE. Reading from cysteine to phenylalanine, the CDR3 counts 17 amino acids. CDR3 DNA only is kept here, 51 bases in frame from base 1. V is trimmed back by 0 bases and J by 4 bases, and the junction contains 8 bases that no gene match accounts for. TCRbeta CDR3 regions were amplified from genomic DNA by means of the immunoSEQ Assay, a bias-controlled multiplex PCR. Turning to the authors' computational methods: Nucleated cell counts per sample were estimated from amplification of reference gene primers within the assay. To quantify the absolute abundance of each unique TCRbeta CDR3 rearrangement, sequence reads were collapsed and filtered. For each sample, productive Simpson clonality was calculated as the square root of Simpson's diversity index over productive rearrangements. TCRdb stores this immuneACCESS table with in-frame sequences only. Part of the clones is absent; in the studies checked, under half of the shortfall reflects unresolved V genes, and no reason is known for the rest. V and J calls and clone size are as listed in that table; D and trimming were resolved from the DNA. The sample table contains 200,000 or so clones; only one count was recorded for over 75% of them. Together, the top ten hold around a sixth of the sample.

This sequence originates from a person aged 70 to 79 with COVID-19, enrolled during active disease. The sample consisted of peripheral blood. Recombination joined TRBV5-5 with TRBJ2-5; TRBD1 matches 11 bases in the middle. The CDR3 reads CASSLVAGQGVRETQYF. The sequenced DNA is TGTGCCAGCAGCTTGGTGGCGGGACAGGGGGTACGAGAGACCCAGTACTTC. Full variable domain (CDR3 extended with the reference TRBV5-5 and TRBJ2-5 proteins): DAGVTQSPTHLIKTRGQQVTLRCSPISGHKSVSWYQQVLGQGPQFIFQYYEKEERGRGNFPDRFSARQFPNYSSELNVNALLLGDSALYLCASSLVAGQGVRETQYFGPGTRLLVL.